Shown below are 26 T cell receptor beta chains from a single sample sequenced in a study of technical replicates of blood from a handful of donors. Using immunoSEQ multiplex PCR, the repertoire was profiled, and TCRdb retains in-frame clones only, with some absent. The data contain over 50,000 clones, roughly 97% of them singletons. The source material was T cells isolated from PBMCs. The receptors stem from a human donor in good health.

CDR3 in amino acids: CASSSLGGTDTQYF. The CDR3 DNA follows: TGTGCCAGCAGCTCCCTTGGGGGGACAGATACGCAGTATTTT. V usage is TRBV11-2 and J usage is TRBJ2-3; D is perhaps TRBD2 (6 bases). The V gene's germline CDR1 is SGHAT and CDR2 FQNNGV. V was pared by 4 bases and J by 3 bases, with 11 bases between. The CDR3 runs to 14 residues.

This sequence joins TRBV6-4 and TRBJ1-3; 7 bases line up with TRBD1. The CDR3 covers 20 residues. Germline loops: CDR1 MRHNA, CDR2 SNTAGT. V was clipped by 5 bases and J by 0 bases; unmatched bases: 19. The CDR3 DNA reads as TGTGCCAGCAGTTTGGCTCGCACCGGGACAGCCCACGTCTCTGGAAACACCATATATTTT. Protein sequence: CASSLARTGTAHVSGNTIYF.

The chain combines TRBV5-1 with TRBJ2-1; D is ambiguous. The CDR3 runs 13 residues. The V gene's germline CDR1 is SGHRS and CDR2 YFSETQ. The V end was cut by 0 bases, the J end by 10 bases, with 11 bases between. Here the CDR3 reads CASSLGSTSEQFF. CDR3 coding DNA: TGCGCCAGCAGCTTGGGGAGTACCTCAGAGCAGTTCTTC.

J is TRBJ2-7 and V is TRBV5-1, with 16 bases matching TRBD2. The CDR3 totals 18 residues. CDR1 and CDR2 (germline): SGHRS, YFSETQ. The junction had 8 bases not matched to a gene; V was cut back by 4 bases and J by 1 base. Written as DNA, the CDR3 is TGCGCCAGCAGCCCGGGACTAGCGGGAGGGCCCTCTTCCTACGAGCAGTACTTC. Translated: CASSPGLAGGPSSYEQYF.

The V and J genes are TRBV6-5 and TRBJ2-6; D may be TRBD2 (5 bases). V shed 2 bases and J shed 2 bases, with 10 bases lying between them. Germline V gene data show CDR1 as MNHEY and CDR2 as SVGAGI. The CDR3 spans 16 residues. The CDR3 DNA reads TGTGCCAGCAGTTACCCGGGGAAGGCTGGGGCCAACGTCCTGACTTTC. Residues: CASSYPGKAGANVLTF.

The chain uses TRBV13 and TRBJ1-2; perhaps TRBD1 as D (6 bases). The germline CDR1 and CDR2 sequences are PRHDT and FYEKMQ (reference sequence). This CDR3 region has 15 residues. V was clipped by 3 bases and J by 3 bases, with 14 bases between them. The CDR3 nucleotides read TGTGCCAGCAGCTTGTTCAGCCAGGGGCACTATGGCTACACCTTC. Encoded protein: CASSLFSQGHYGYTF. Using reference TRBV13 and TRBJ1-2 for the parts outside the CDR3, the full variable domain is AAGVIQSPRHLIKEKRETATLKCYPIPRHDTVYWYQQGPGQDPQFLISFYEKMQSDKGSIPDRFSAQQFSDYHSELNMSSLELGDSALYFCASSLFSQGHYGYTFGSGTRLTVV.

The chain carries TRBV5-6 and TRBJ1-2, with 8 bases matching TRBD1. The CDR3 spans 13 residues. Germline lookup yields CDR1 SGHDT and CDR2 YYEEEE. Unmatched junction bases numbered 4, after V lost 1 base and J lost 8 bases. The CDR3 loop is CASSLRTGSGYTF. The CDR3, as DNA: TGTGCCAGCAGCTTGAGGACAGGGAGCGGCTACACCTTC.

This sequence joins TRBV5-1 and TRBJ2-1, with TRBD2 matching 9 bases. Germline V lookup: CDR1 SGHRS, CDR2 YFSETQ. V lost 3 bases to trimming and J lost 5 bases; unmatched junction nucleotides: 9. The CDR3 contains 16 residues. CDR3 loop: CASSSARTSAHNEQFF. The CDR3 DNA is TGCGCCAGCAGCTCTGCCAGGACTAGCGCCCACAATGAGCAGTTCTTC.

This chain links TRBV5-1 with TRBJ2-1; tentative D call: TRBD1 (6 bases). Germline loops: CDR1 SGHRS, CDR2 YFSETQ. Trimming took off 0 bases at V and 8 bases at J, with 12 bases between the two ends. The CDR3 runs to 14 residues. CDR3 DNA: TGCGCCAGCAGCTTGGTTGGGGGCAGGGATGAGCAGTTCTTC. Amino acid sequence: CASSLVGGRDEQFF.

The genes are TRBV5-1 and TRBJ2-3; D remains ambiguous. The V and J ends lost 4 bases and 4 bases respectively, with 16 bases between them. Germline CDR1 and CDR2: SGHRS and YFSETQ. The CDR3 length is 15 residues. The CDR3 loop is CASSLETNRADTQYF. The CDR3 DNA reads as TGCGCCAGCAGCCTGGAGACAAACCGTGCAGATACGCAGTATTTT.

The J gene is TRBJ2-3, the V gene TRBV10-3; TRBD2 matches 8 bases. Trimming at V came to 6 bases and at J to 1 base, leaving 6 bases not matched to a gene. The CDR3 sequence is 15 residues long. Per germline, CDR1 ENHRY and CDR2 SYGVKD. CDR3 DNA: TGTGCCATCAGAGACAGCGGGAGCCGCACAGATACGCAGTATTTT. Its protein product is CAIRDSGSRTDTQYF.

This clone showed up just once. The chain has TRBV2 and TRBJ2-3; D perhaps matches TRBD2 (6 bases). Trimming shortened V by 7 bases and J by 6 bases, and 17 bases separated the two germline ends. Germline assignment: CDR1 SNHLY and CDR2 FYNNEI. The CDR3 is made up of 14 amino acids. CDR3 region: CASKVGGSFDTQYF. In DNA form, the CDR3 reads TGTGCCAGCAAGGTTGGGGGGAGCTTCGATACGCAGTATTTT.

The chain recombines TRBV28 with TRBJ1-2, with D possibly matching TRBD1 (5 bases). Germline V lookup: CDR1 MDHEN, CDR2 SYDVKM. Trimming shortened V by 6 bases and J by 3 bases, and 11 bases separated the two germline ends. The CDR3 has 13 amino acids. The CDR3 nucleotides read TGTGCCAGCAGAGGTGCAGGGTACTATGGCTACACCTTC. Its translation: CASRGAGYYGYTF.

This chain links TRBV7-9 with TRBJ1-2; 12 nucleotides line up with TRBD1. This CDR3 is 14 amino acids long. Germline loops: CDR1 SEHNR, CDR2 FQNEAQ (reference sequence). V dropped 5 bases and J dropped 8; count of bases not matched to a gene: 6. DNA for the CDR3: TGTGCCAGCAGCCCGGGACAGGGGGCGTTCGGCTACACCTTC. Translated, it gives CASSPGQGAFGYTF.

V and J are TRBV11-2 and TRBJ1-4; D uncertain. Germline CDR1 SGHAT, CDR2 FQNNGV. V was trimmed by 5 bases and J by 5 bases, leaving 12 bases between them. This CDR3 has 14 residues. In DNA form, the CDR3 reads TGTGCCAGCAGCCTCCCCGTCCTAAATGAAAAACTGTTTTTT. Its translation: CASSLPVLNEKLFF.

The chain couples TRBV12-5 to TRBJ2-1; 8 nucleotides agree with TRBD1. CDR3 length equals 18 residues. Germline V gene sequence: CDR1 LGHNT, CDR2 FRNRAP. Unmatched junction bases numbered 19, after V lost 5 bases and J lost 7 bases. The CDR3 nucleotides are TGTGCTAGTGGTCCATACTACGGACAGGGAAGTTTTAAGAATGAGCAGTTCTTC. Translating it yields CASGPYYGQGSFKNEQFF.

This clone was picked up one time. The chain couples TRBV2 to TRBJ2-2; TRBD1 matches 10 bases. V lost 4 bases and J lost 6; bases outside the gene matches: 5. The CDR3 sequence is 15 residues long. Germline values: CDR1 SNHLY, CDR2 FYNNEI. CDR3 loop: CASSVGGQGSGELFF. The DNA for the CDR3 is TGTGCCAGCAGTGTGGGGGGACAGGGGTCCGGGGAGCTGTTTTTT. The full variable domain, its missing parts supplied by reference TRBV2 and TRBJ2-2, is EPEVTQTPSHQVTQMGQEVILRCVPISNHLYFYWYRQILGQKVEFLVSFYNNEISEKSEIFDDQFSVERPDGSNFTLKIRSTKLEDSAMYFCASSVGGQGSGELFFGEGSRLTVL.

The V call is TRBV25-1, the J call TRBJ1-5; no reliable D call. Trimming shortened V by 3 bases and J by 3 bases, and 12 bases separated the two germline ends. The CDR3 covers 15 residues. The germline gives CDR1 MGHDK, CDR2 SYGVNS. CDR3 DNA sequence: TGTGCCAGCAGTGACCGGGGAGGGCCCAATCAGCCCCAGCATTTT. It translates to CASSDRGGPNQPQHF.

The rearrangement links TRBV30 to TRBJ1-5; perhaps TRBD1 as D (6 bases). This CDR3 spans 16 amino acids. V lost 5 bases and J 2 bases, leaving 19 bases between the germline ends. Germline assignment: CDR1 GTSNPN and CDR2 SVGIG (reference sequence). The CDR3 region is CAWSGQPDGGNQPQHF. CDR3 coding DNA: TGTGCCTGGTCTGGACAGCCGGATGGGGGCAATCAGCCCCAGCATTTT. The variable domain in full, with the rest retrieved from reference TRBV30 and TRBJ1-5, is SQTIHQWPATLVQPVGSPLSLECTVEGTSNPNLYWYRQAAGRGLQLLFYSVGIGQISSEVPQNLSASRPQDRQFILSSKKLLLSDSGFYLCAWSGQPDGGNQPQHFGDGTRLSIL.

V and J are TRBV11-2 and TRBJ2-3; D uncertain. This CDR3 has 16 residues. Germline lookup yields CDR1 SGHAT and CDR2 FQNNGV. The ends were cut back, 3 bases at V and 2 bases at J, with 15 bases in the middle. Here the CDR3 reads CASSLSPIPPTDTQYF. The DNA for the CDR3 is TGTGCCAGCAGCTTGAGTCCCATACCGCCCACAGATACGCAGTATTTT.

The V call is TRBV27, the J call TRBJ2-7, with 8 nucleotides matching TRBD2. This CDR3 has 15 amino acids. The J segment lost 5 bases and the V segment lost 5 bases, leaving 11 bases of the junction unmatched. CDR1 is MNHEY, CDR2 SMNVEV, per germline (reference sequence). As DNA, the CDR3 is TGTGCCAGCAGTCATGGCGGGGGGACTCACAACGAGCAGTACTTC. Its protein is CASSHGGGTHNEQYF.

This chain joins TRBV7-8 and TRBJ2-7; the match to TRBD2 covers 12 bases. V shed 3 bases and J 0 bases; nucleotides not matched to a gene: 9. The length of the CDR3 is 18 residues. Per the germline V gene, CDR1 is SGHVS and CDR2 is FQNEAQ. For the CDR3, the DNA is TGTGCCAGCAGCTTCCCCACAGGACTAGCGGGGAACTCCTACGAGCAGTACTTC. Translation: CASSFPTGLAGNSYEQYF.

V and J are TRBV6-1 and TRBJ2-7; no firm D call. V shed 4 bases and J shed 3 bases, with 16 bases lying between them. The germline V gene has CDR1 MNHNS and CDR2 SASEGT. The CDR3 consists of 15 residues. This CDR3 is CASSVDKENSYEQYF. CDR3 nucleotides: TGTGCCAGCAGTGTCGACAAAGAAAACAGCTACGAGCAGTACTTC.

The chain employs TRBV19 and TRBJ1-1; a possible D gene is TRBD1 (6 bases). This CDR3 is 15 amino acids long. Germline CDR1 is LNHDA and CDR2 is SQIVND (reference sequence). Trimming took off 6 bases at V and 3 bases at J, with 17 bases between the two ends. CDR3 sequence reads: CASSRTEPGYTEAFF. CDR3 sequence (DNA): TGTGCCAGTAGCAGGACAGAACCGGGGTACACTGAAGCTTTCTTT.

The chain combines TRBV19 with TRBJ1-1, with a weak D call TRBD1 (5 bases). V was pared by 4 bases and J by 4 bases, with 10 bases between. Germline V gene sequence: CDR1 LNHDA, CDR2 SQIVND (reference sequence). The length of the CDR3 is 13 residues. CDR3 nucleotide sequence: TGTGCCAGTAGTAGGGCAGGGATCACTGAAGCTTTCTTT. Translating it yields CASSRAGITEAFF.

The CDR3 protein is CASSPMGQGNTIYF. The CDR3, as DNA: TGTGCCAGCTCACCCATGGGACAAGGAAACACCATATATTTT. V usage is TRBV18 and J usage is TRBJ1-3; D perhaps matches TRBD1 (6 bases). This CDR3 is 14 amino acids long. V was trimmed by 3 bases and J by 4 bases, leaving 10 bases between them. Germline CDR1 is KGHSH and CDR2 is LQKENI.